This TCR beta chain came from a study of T cells expressing NK-cell markers. TCRdb reprocessed the 5' RACE reads and keeps a single row for each CDR3 protein, giving no DNA. Its listing shows about 460,000 distinct CDR3 sequences. This CDR3 region has 15 residues. Germline V lookup: CDR1 SQVTM, CDR2 ANQGSEA. General observations from the study: Roughly 1.0-8% of CD8+ T cells in a handful of donors belonged to dominant NKG2C+ clonotypes.

With regard to this clonotype: The antigen is not known.

The clonotype was recovered from a woman in her forties or fifties in good health. The J gene is TRBJ2-1, the V gene TRBV29-1; the TCRdb D gene call, TRBD2, has no DNA to confirm it. The sample consisted of blood T cells: a sorted CD56 or NKG2C T cell subset, CD4+ or CD8+ T cells, or bulk PBMC T cells (not recorded which). CDR3 sequence: CSVEPGLAGIGEQFF.